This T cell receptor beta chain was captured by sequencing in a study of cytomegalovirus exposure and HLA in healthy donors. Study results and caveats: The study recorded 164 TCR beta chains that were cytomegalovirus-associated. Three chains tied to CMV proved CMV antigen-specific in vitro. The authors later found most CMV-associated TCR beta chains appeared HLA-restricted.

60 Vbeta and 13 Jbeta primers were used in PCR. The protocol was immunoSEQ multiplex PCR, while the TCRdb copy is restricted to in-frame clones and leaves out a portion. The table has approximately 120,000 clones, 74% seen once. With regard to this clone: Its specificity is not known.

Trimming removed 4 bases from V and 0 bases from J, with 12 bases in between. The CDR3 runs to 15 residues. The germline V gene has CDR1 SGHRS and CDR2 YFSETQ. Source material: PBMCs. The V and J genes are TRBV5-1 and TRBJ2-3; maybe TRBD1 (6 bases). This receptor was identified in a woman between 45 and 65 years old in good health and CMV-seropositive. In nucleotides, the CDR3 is TGCGCCAGCAGCCCCCTAGGGGGTAGCACAGATACGCAGTATTTT. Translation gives CASSPLGGSTDTQYF.